This entry describes one T cell receptor beta chain. These data come from a study of blood T cell repertoires in COVID-19. About the study: Specimens from acute and convalescent COVID-19 originated in the United States, Italy and Spain. Sources were T cells, B-cell-depleted T cells, or PBMCs; the material itself was cDNA or gDNA.

Authors' analysis steps: Estimates of nucleated cell counts were drawn from the amplification of reference gene primers. Profiled with immunoSEQ multiplex PCR; TCRdb holds only in-frame clones, not every one. V, J and clone size were drawn from that table, and D and trimming were deduced from the DNA. The repertoire consists of approximately 290,000 clones, with about 86% occurring once and the leading ten covering more than 15%. The CDR3 contains 15 residues. Trimming removed 4 bases at V and 2 bases at J, with 14 bases between. CDR1 is SNHLY and CDR2 is FYNNEI in the germline V gene. The Seattle patients, enrolled during active infection, were followed longitudinally.

The chain joins TRBV2 to TRBJ2-5, with D possibly TRBD1 on 6 matching bases. Material: peripheral blood. The receptor's source is a person aged 70 to 80 with COVID-19, enrolled during active disease. DNA for the CDR3: TGTGCCAGCAGTGGATTAGCAGGGGCTCAAGAGACCCAGTACTTC. It is translated as CASSGLAGAQETQYF.